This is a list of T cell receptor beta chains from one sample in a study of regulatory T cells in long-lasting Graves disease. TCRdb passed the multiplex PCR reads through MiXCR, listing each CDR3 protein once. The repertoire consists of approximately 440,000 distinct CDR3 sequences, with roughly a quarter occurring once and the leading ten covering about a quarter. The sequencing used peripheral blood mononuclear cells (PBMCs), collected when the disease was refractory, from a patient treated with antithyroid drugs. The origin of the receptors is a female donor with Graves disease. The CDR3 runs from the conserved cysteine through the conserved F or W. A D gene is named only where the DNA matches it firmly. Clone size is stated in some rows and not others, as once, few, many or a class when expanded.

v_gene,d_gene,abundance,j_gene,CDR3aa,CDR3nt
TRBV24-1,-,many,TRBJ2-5,CATSDSGTMGRETQYF,TGTGCCACCAGTGACTCCGGGACAATGGGGCGGGAGACCCAGTACTTC
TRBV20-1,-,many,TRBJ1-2,CSADQGYTF,TGCAGTGCTGATCAGGGCTACACCTTC
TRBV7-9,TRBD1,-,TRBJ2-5,CASSLLSTGTAQETQYF,TGTGCCAGCAGCTTACTATCGACAGGGACCGCTCAAGAGACCCAGTACTTC
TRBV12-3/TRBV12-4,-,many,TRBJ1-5,CASSLARGNQPQHF,TGTGCCAGCAGTTTGGCTAGGGGCAATCAGCCCCAGCATTTT
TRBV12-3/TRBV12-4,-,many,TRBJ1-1,CASIGGSEAFF,TGTGCCAGCATCGGAGGGTCTGAAGCTTTCTTT
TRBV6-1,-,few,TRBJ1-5,CASGRTVPQHF,TGTGCGTCGGGACGGACGGTTCCCCAGCATTTT
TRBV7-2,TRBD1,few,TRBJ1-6,CASSLRGAPSGTGYNSPLHF,TGTGCCAGCAGCTTACGGGGCGCACCCTCCGGGACAGGCTATAATTCACCCCTCCACTTT
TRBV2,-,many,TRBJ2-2,CASSVTRSDTGELFF,TGTGCCAGCAGTGTCACTAGATCTGACACCGGGGAGCTGTTTTTT
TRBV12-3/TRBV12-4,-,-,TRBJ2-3,CASSFGDRSTDTQYF,TGTGCCAGCAGTTTTGGCGACAGAAGCACAGATACGCAGTATTTT
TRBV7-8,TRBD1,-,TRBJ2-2,CASSLGGQGILTGELFF,TGTGCCAGCAGCTTAGGAGGACAGGGTATTCTCACCGGGGAGCTGTTTTTT
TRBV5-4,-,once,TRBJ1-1,CASSLGGKVTEAFF,TGTGCCAGCAGCTTAGGGGGGAAGGTCACTGAAGCTTTCTTT
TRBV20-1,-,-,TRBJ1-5,CSARSSAGYSNQPQHF,TGCAGTGCTAGATCTTCGGCAGGGTATAGCAATCAGCCCCAGCATTTT
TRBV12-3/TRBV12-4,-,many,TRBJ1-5,CASNLRGGQYTQPQHF,TGTGCCAGCAACTTAAGGGGCGGACAGTACACTCAGCCCCAGCATTTT
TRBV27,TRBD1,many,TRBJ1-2,CASSPGNRGAKGYTF,TGTGCCAGCAGTCCTGGGAACAGGGGCGCGAAAGGCTACACCTTC
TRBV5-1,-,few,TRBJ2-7,CASSLARGIYEQYF,TGCGCCAGCAGCTTGGCTCGCGGAATCTACGAGCAGTACTTC
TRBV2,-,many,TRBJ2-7,CASSETAQYEQYF,TGTGCCAGCAGTGAGACAGCCCAATACGAGCAGTACTTC
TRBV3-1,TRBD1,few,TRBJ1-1,CASSLQGGDTEAFF,TGTGCCAGCAGCCTACAGGGGGGGGACACTGAAGCTTTCTTT
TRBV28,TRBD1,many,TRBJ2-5,CASSSPGTGVAETQYF,TGTGCCAGCAGTTCCCCCGGGACAGGGGTGGCGGAGACCCAGTACTTC
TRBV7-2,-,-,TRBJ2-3,CASSLVGPRLTDTQYF,TGTGCCAGCAGCTTAGTGGGTCCCCGTTTAACAGATACGCAGTATTTT
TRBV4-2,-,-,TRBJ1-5,CASSQVGGIDQPQHF,TGTGCCAGCAGCCAAGTCGGGGGGATTGATCAGCCCCAGCATTTT
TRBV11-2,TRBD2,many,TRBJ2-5,CAGSLGASGSLETQYF,TGTGCCGGCAGCTTAGGGGCTAGCGGGTCCTTAGAGACCCAGTACTTC
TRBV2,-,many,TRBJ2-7,CASSEQPFSYEQYF,TGTGCCAGCAGTGAACAGCCCTTCAGCTACGAGCAGTACTTC
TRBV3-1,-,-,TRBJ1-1,CASGAPASEAFF,TGTGCCAGCGGTGCCCCAGCATCTGAAGCTTTCTTT
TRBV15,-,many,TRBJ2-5,CATSREGLIGGQETQYF,TGTGCCACCAGCAGAGAAGGACTTATTGGGGGGCAAGAGACCCAGTACTTC
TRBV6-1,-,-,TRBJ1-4,CASRRGNEKLFF,TGTGCCAGCCGAAGGGGGAATGAAAAACTGTTTTTT
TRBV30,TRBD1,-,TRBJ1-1,CAWSSGTGVMNTEAFF,TGTGCCTGGAGCTCGGGGACAGGGGTCATGAACACTGAAGCTTTCTTT
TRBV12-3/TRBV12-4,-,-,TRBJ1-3,CASRRQISGNTIYF,TGTGCCAGCAGGAGACAAATCTCTGGAAACACCATATATTTT
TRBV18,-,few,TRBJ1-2,CASSPTVEGRLGGYTF,TGTGCCAGCTCACCGACTGTGGAGGGAAGATTGGGCGGCTACACCTTC
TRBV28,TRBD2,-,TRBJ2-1,CASTGVAGVAEQFF,TGTGCCAGCACGGGGGTAGCGGGAGTGGCTGAGCAGTTCTTC
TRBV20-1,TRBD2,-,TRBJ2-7,CSAFPWTSGSKGQYF,TGCAGTGCTTTTCCCTGGACTAGCGGGAGTAAAGGGCAGTACTTC
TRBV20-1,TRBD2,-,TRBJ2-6,CSADGTSGVSGANVLTF,TGCAGTGCGGATGGGACTAGCGGGGTATCTGGGGCCAACGTCCTGACTTTC
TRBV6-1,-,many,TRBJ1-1,CASSEPGRMNTEAFF,TGTGCCAGCAGTGAACCAGGCAGGATGAACACTGAAGCTTTCTTT
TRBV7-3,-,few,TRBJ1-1,CASSFNTENTEAFF,TGTGCCAGCAGCTTTAACACAGAGAACACTGAAGCTTTCTTT
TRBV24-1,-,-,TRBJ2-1,CATSVVTGRYNEQFF,TGTGCCACCAGTGTAGTTACAGGAAGATACAATGAGCAGTTCTTC
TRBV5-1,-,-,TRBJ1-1,CASSLGGSGQEAFF,TGCGCCAGCAGCTTGGGTGGTTCAGGACAAGAAGCTTTCTTT
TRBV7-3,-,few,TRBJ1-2,CASSLVQGSYGYTF,TGTGCCAGCAGCTTAGTTCAGGGGTCCTATGGCTACACCTTC
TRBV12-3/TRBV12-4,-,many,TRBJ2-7,CASSSRGLGEQYF,TGTGCCAGCAGTTCCAGGGGATTGGGCGAGCAGTACTTC
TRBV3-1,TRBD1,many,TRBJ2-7,CASSWYRGDYEQYF,TGTGCCAGCAGCTGGTACAGGGGCGACTACGAGCAGTACTTC
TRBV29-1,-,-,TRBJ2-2,CSVETITGYPGELFF,TGCAGCGTCGAAACTATAACAGGGTACCCCGGGGAGCTGTTTTTT
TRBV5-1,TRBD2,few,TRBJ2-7,CASSLAGKVAYEQYF,TGCGCCAGCAGCTTAGCGGGAAAAGTGGCCTACGAGCAGTACTTC
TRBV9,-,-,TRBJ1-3,CASSPRTTKVDTIYF,TGTGCCAGCAGCCCGAGGACTACTAAGGTGGACACCATATATTTT
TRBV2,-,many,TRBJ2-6,CASLRVRGANVLTF,TGTGCCAGCCTAAGGGTTCGTGGGGCCAACGTCCTGACTTTC
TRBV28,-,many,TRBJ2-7,CASSLARGLNEQYF,TGTGCCAGCAGTTTGGCCCGCGGTTTAAACGAGCAGTACTTC
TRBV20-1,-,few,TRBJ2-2,CSARARDFRDTGELFF,TGCAGTGCTAGAGCCCGGGACTTCAGAGACACCGGGGAGCTGTTTTTT
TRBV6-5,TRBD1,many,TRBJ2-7,CASSFGTGSSYEQYF,TGTGCCAGCAGTTTCGGGACAGGGAGCTCCTACGAGCAGTACTTC
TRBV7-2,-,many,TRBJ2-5,CASSLELGRQETQYF,TGTGCCAGCAGCTTAGAGTTGGGGAGACAAGAGACCCAGTACTTC
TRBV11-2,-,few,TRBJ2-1,CASSLAVNEQFF,TGTGCCAGCAGCTTAGCAGTCAATGAGCAGTTCTTC
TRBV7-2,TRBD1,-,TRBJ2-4,CASSLTGDPSKNIQYF,TGTGCCAGCAGCTTGACAGGGGACCCCTCCAAAAACATTCAGTACTTC
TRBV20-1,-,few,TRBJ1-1,CSAEDRNTEAFF,TGCAGTGCCGAGGACAGAAACACTGAAGCTTTCTTT